This T cell receptor beta chain was recovered during a study of CD8 T cells in ankylosing spondylitis. Findings and limits, study-wide: Reportedly, significant enrichment of disease-linked clones occurred in matched ankylosing spondylitis synovial fluid. Disease-linked clones bore a CD8+ phenotype and were relatively rare in peripheral blood. A TCR beta motif of roughly eight highly homologous variants appeared characteristic of ankylosing spondylitis blood.

One entry per CDR3 protein, called by TCRdb with MiXCR from the 5' RACE reads. The repertoire holds 250,000 or so distinct CDR3 sequences, with over 15% as singletons. The CDR3 is 15 residues long. V was clipped by 2 bases and J by 7 bases; unmatched bases: 7. This clonotype was observed a handful of times. No antigen is known for it. This rearrangement joins TRBV12-3 or TRBV12-4 to TRBJ2-1, with 8 bases identical to TRBD2. This TCR came from a male donor with ankylosing spondylitis or in good health (not recorded which). The sample consisted of blood, either unsorted or a sorted T cell fraction (not recorded which). The CDR3 loop is CASSLISGIGNEQFF. CDR3 bases: TGTGCCAGCAGTTTAATTAGCGGGATTGGAAATGAGCAGTTCTTC.